This TCR beta chain was recorded in a study of CD8 T cells in ankylosing spondylitis. TCRdb fed the 5' RACE reads into MiXCR, producing one record per CDR3 protein. The data hold fewer than 450,000 distinct CDR3 sequences, with roughly 18% observed a single time. In regard to this clonotype: Its antigen is unknown.

CDR3 size: 13 residues. V gave up 3 bases and J gave up 7 bases, with 13 bases separating them. In germline, CDR1 is SGDLS, CDR2 YYNGEE. Findings and limits, study-wide: A motif of under ten highly homologous TCR beta variants was seen as apparently characteristic of ankylosing spondylitis blood. Disease-associated clones were CD8+ and fairly uncommon in peripheral blood.

The rearrangement uses TRBV9 and TRBJ1-2; D is perhaps TRBD1 (6 bases). This clonotype was obtained from a male donor with ankylosing spondylitis. The specimen sequenced was blood, either unsorted or a sorted T cell fraction (not recorded which). The CDR3 DNA reads as TGTGCCAGCAGCGAACAGGGAGGGGTTGGCTACACCTTC. Its protein product is CASSEQGGVGYTF.